A selection of T cell receptor beta chains follows, all from one sample in a study of T-cell memory formation after mild COVID-19. MiXCR, run by TCRdb on the 5' RACE reads, gives a single entry per CDR3 protein. The data hold under 85,000 distinct CDR3 sequences, with around 13% observed a single time. Material for sequencing was PBMCs or a T cell subset sorted from them (not recorded which). Receptors originate from an adult woman who had mild COVID-19 (a few samples of this study predate the infection). Cell type and time point are not known. The CDR3 runs from the conserved cysteine through the conserved F or W. Each record gives: clone size, D gene, V gene, J gene, CDR3 DNA, CDR3 protein. The D gene is left open where the match is weak. Clone size, where shown, is once, few, many, or a class for clones that have expanded.

>once|-|TRBV9|TRBJ2-1
TGTGCCAGCAGCGTAGGATCGGGTGAGCAGTTCTTC
CASSVGSGEQFF
>few|TRBD1|TRBV29-1|TRBJ1-1
TGCAGCACCATGGGACAGGCCGAATCTCCGGACACTGAAGCTTTCTTT
CSTMGQAESPDTEAFF
>few|-|TRBV3-1|TRBJ2-7
TGTGCCAGCAGCCAAGATTGGGGGACCAAAGCCTACGAGCAGTACTTC
CASSQDWGTKAYEQYF
>few|-|TRBV7-3|TRBJ2-5
TGTGCCAGCAGCTTCGGAGTAGGGCAAGAGACCCAGTACTTC
CASSFGVGQETQYF
>-|-|TRBV12-3/TRBV12-4|TRBJ1-1
TGTGCCAGCAGTCTCACCCATGGCACTGAAGCTTTCTTT
CASSLTHGTEAFF
>-|-|TRBV20-1|TRBJ2-4
TGCAGTGCTACCGACTACCCCTTAGCCAAAAACATTCAGTACTTC
CSATDYPLAKNIQYF
>few|-|TRBV6-1|TRBJ2-7
TGTGCCAGCAGTGAGACACCCTCCTACGAGCAGTACTTC
CASSETPSYEQYF
>few|TRBD1|TRBV13|TRBJ2-7
TGTGCCAGCAGCTTATGGGCAGGGGGAAACGAGCAGTACTTC
CASSLWAGGNEQYF
>-|-|TRBV12-3/TRBV12-4|TRBJ2-1
TGTGCCAGCACCACTGACACGTACAATGAGCAGTTCTTC
CASTTDTYNEQFF
>-|TRBD1|TRBV20-1|TRBJ2-4
TGCAGTGCTAGGCCAGGACAGGGGGTCAACATTCAGTACTTC
CSARPGQGVNIQYF
>-|-|TRBV4-3|TRBJ2-7
TGCGCCAGCAGCCAAGTATTTAGCGGTGCCTACGAGCAGTACTTC
CASSQVFSGAYEQYF
>few|-|TRBV5-1|TRBJ2-1
TGCGCCAGCAGCTTGGAGGGGGGGCCCTACAATGAGCAGTTCTTC
CASSLEGGPYNEQFF
>-|-|TRBV29-1|TRBJ2-7
TGCAGCGTTGAGGAGGGGCTCTACGAGCAGTACTTC
CSVEEGLYEQYF
>-|TRBD1|TRBV15|TRBJ2-1
TGTGCCACCAGCAACCGGGACAGGGGAAATGAGCAGTTCTTC
CATSNRDRGNEQFF
>-|TRBD2|TRBV20-1|TRBJ2-1
TGCAGTGCTAGAGTAGCGGGGGCTTTCAATGAGCAGTTCTTC
CSARVAGAFNEQFF
>-|TRBD2|TRBV20-1|TRBJ2-7
TGCAGTGCTATAGGGGTTAGCGGGAGCTCCTACGAGCAGTACTTC
CSAIGVSGSSYEQYF
>-|-|TRBV14|TRBJ1-2
TGTGCCAGCAGCCAAGAAGTCGGGGACCCTTTTAACTATGGCTACACCTTC
CASSQEVGDPFNYGYTF
>few|-|TRBV7-9|TRBJ2-7
TGTGCCAGCAGCCCCGAATCACCATACTCCTACGAGCAGTACTTC
CASSPESPYSYEQYF
>-|-|TRBV19|TRBJ1-5
TGTGCCAGTCGGGACTATAGCAATCAGCCCCAGCATTTT
CASRDYSNQPQHF
>few|-|TRBV6-2/TRBV6-3|TRBJ2-7
TGTGCCAGCAGTTACGCGGACGGATACGAGCAGTACTTC
CASSYADGYEQYF
>-|-|TRBV6-5|TRBJ2-3
TGTGCCAGCAGTCTCCAGACGAGGGATACGCAGTATTTT
CASSLQTRDTQYF
>few|-|TRBV12-3/TRBV12-4|TRBJ1-1
TGTGCCAGCAGTTTATCCCCCCTGGCGGAGAACACTGAAGCTTTCTTT
CASSLSPLAENTEAFF
>few|-|TRBV5-1|TRBJ2-1
TGCGCCAGCAGCTCGAGACAGGCCTACAATGAGCAGTTCTTC
CASSSRQAYNEQFF
>few|TRBD2|TRBV4-2|TRBJ2-1
TGTGCCAGCGCGGGGAGCGGGAGTTCCTACAATGAGCAGTTCTTC
CASAGSGSSYNEQFF
>few|-|TRBV7-2|TRBJ1-2
TGTGCCAGCAGCTCGTGGGAGGGGACAACCTATGGCTACACCTTC
CASSSWEGTTYGYTF
>-|-|TRBV19|TRBJ2-4
TGTGCCAGTAGTAGTTTCCCCGCGGGGGCCAAAAACATTCAGTACTTC
CASSSFPAGAKNIQYF
>-|TRBD2|TRBV7-9|TRBJ2-1
TGTGCCAGCAGCTCCAGGACTAGCGGGGGGCCCAAGTACAATGAGCAGTTCTTC
CASSSRTSGGPKYNEQFF
>many|-|TRBV7-6|TRBJ1-1
TGTGCCAGCAGCTTATATGCCGGGACACGGCTTTTTAGGGGTACTGAAGCTTTCTTT
CASSLYAGTRLFRGTEAFF
>few|TRBD2|TRBV7-9|TRBJ2-1
TGTGCCAGCAGCTTGTATGGGAGGGAGGACAATGAGCAGTTCTTC
CASSLYGREDNEQFF
>-|-|TRBV6-5|TRBJ2-2
TGTGCCAGCAACCTAGACCAGAGGGGCACCGGGGAGCTGTTTTTT
CASNLDQRGTGELFF
>-|-|TRBV5-1|TRBJ2-5
TGCGCCAGCAGCTTGGCCATGATATTAGGGTACCAAGAGACCCAGTACTTC
CASSLAMILGYQETQYF
>few|TRBD2|TRBV20-1|TRBJ2-1
TGCAGTGCTAGAGGACTAGCGGGGGGGGTACACAATGAGCAGTTCTTC
CSARGLAGGVHNEQFF
>few|-|TRBV5-1|TRBJ2-7
TGCGCCAGCAGCGGGGATGGGTACGAGCAGTACTTC
CASSGDGYEQYF
>-|-|TRBV5-1|TRBJ1-1
TGCGCCAGCAGCTTGGATGCAGGTATAACTGAAGCTTTCTTT
CASSLDAGITEAFF
>few|TRBD2|TRBV3-1|TRBJ2-7
TGTGCCAGCAGCCAAGAAACAATCCCTAGCGGCTCCTACGAGCAGTACTTC
CASSQETIPSGSYEQYF
>few|TRBD2|TRBV23-1|TRBJ2-3
TGCGCCAGCAGTCAATCCGGAGCGGGAGTTACAGATACGCAGTATTTT
CASSQSGAGVTDTQYF
>few|-|TRBV9|TRBJ2-7
TGTGCCAGCAGCGCGGGTGGTGACGGAACCTACGAGCAGTACTTC
CASSAGGDGTYEQYF
>-|TRBD1|TRBV4-1|TRBJ1-2
TGCGCCAGCAGCCAAGATTGGGGACAGGGGGAAGGCTACACCTTC
CASSQDWGQGEGYTF
>few|TRBD1|TRBV29-1|TRBJ2-3
TGCAGCGTTGAAGATCAGGGGGATCTGGCAGATACGCAGTATTTT
CSVEDQGDLADTQYF
>-|TRBD2|TRBV9|TRBJ2-1
TGTGCCAGCAGCGGCGGGCTAGCGGGGACCTACAATGAGCAGTTCTTC
CASSGGLAGTYNEQFF